This T cell receptor (beta chain) was profiled in a study of monozygotic twins with inflammatory bowel disease. During cDNA synthesis, UMIs that each contained a 6-nucleotide sample barcode were added by means of template switching. TCRalpha and TCRbeta cDNA was put through two nested PCRs of 16 and 9 cycles. From the 5' RACE reads, TCRdb lists one entry per CDR3 protein and no DNA. Here the sample table reports fewer than 550,000 distinct CDR3 sequences. In germline, CDR1 is MGHDK, CDR2 SYGVNS. The CDR3 extends over 19 amino acids. The specimen sequenced was blood. The receptor was isolated from a human donor with ulcerative colitis or Crohn's disease, or a healthy co-twin of an affected twin (not recorded which). V and J are TRBV25-1 and TRBJ2-2; TCRdb names TRBD2, which stays unverified in the absence of DNA. CDR3 amino acids: CASSVQSGSASGKAGELFF.